Described below is a single TCR beta chain sequence and its context. This entry is derived from a study of blood T cell repertoires in COVID-19. Study-level background: Sites in the United States, Italy and Spain provided acute and convalescent COVID-19 samples.

Which cohort a participant joined came from the clinical history participants gave. In Cohort 3, a recovered donor had either two negative PCRs, clearance, or symptom resolution. Profiled with immunoSEQ multiplex PCR; TCRdb holds only in-frame clones, not every one. Among about 280,000 clones listed, about 85% were seen once. The length of the CDR3 is 14 residues. CDR1 is GTSNPN and CDR2 is SVGIG in the germline V gene (reference sequence). Trimming removed 5 bases from V and 1 base from J, with 11 bases in between. The chain couples TRBV30 to TRBJ2-2; D possibly corresponds to TRBD2 (7 bases). The sequence was collected from a woman aged 45-65 years who had recovered from COVID-19. The sample taken for sequencing was PBMCs or T cells enriched from blood (not recorded which). The CDR3 region is CAWSGGRNTGELFF. CDR3 DNA: TGTGCCTGGTCCGGGGGGCGGAACACCGGGGAGCTGTTTTTT. The full variable domain, rest sourced from reference TRBV30 and TRBJ2-2, is SQTIHQWPATLVQPVGSPLSLECTVEGTSNPNLYWYRQAAGRGLQLLFYSVGIGQISSEVPQNLSASRPQDRQFILSSKKLLLSDSGFYLCAWSGGRNTGELFFGEGSRLTVL.